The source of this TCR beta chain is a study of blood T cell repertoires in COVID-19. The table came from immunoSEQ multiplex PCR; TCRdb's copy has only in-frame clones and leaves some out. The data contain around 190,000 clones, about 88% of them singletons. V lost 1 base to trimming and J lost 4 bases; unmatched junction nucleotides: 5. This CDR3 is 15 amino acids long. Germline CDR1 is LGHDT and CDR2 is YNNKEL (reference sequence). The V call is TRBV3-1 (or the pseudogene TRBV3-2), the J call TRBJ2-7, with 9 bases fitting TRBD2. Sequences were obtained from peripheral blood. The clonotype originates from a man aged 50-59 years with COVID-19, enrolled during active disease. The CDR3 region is CASSQAAGGFYEQYF. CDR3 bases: TGTGCCAGCAGCCAAGCGGCGGGAGGGTTTTACGAGCAGTACTTC.